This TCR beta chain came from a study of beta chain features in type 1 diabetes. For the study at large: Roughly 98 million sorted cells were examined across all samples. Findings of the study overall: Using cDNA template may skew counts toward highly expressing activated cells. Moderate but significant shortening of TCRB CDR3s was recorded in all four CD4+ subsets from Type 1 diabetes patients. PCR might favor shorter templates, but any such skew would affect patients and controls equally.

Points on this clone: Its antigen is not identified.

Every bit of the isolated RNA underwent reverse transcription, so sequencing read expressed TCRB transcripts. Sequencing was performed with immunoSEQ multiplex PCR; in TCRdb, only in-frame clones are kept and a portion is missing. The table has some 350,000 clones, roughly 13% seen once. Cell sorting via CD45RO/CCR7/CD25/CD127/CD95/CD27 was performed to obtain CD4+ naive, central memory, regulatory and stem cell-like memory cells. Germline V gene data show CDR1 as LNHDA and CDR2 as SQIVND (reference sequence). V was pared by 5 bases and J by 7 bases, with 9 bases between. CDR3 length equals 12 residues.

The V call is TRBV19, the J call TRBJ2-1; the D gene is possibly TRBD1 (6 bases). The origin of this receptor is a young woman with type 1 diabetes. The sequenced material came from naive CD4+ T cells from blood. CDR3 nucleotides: TGTGCCAGTAGTCCCACAGGGAATGAGCAGTTCTTC. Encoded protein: CASSPTGNEQFF.